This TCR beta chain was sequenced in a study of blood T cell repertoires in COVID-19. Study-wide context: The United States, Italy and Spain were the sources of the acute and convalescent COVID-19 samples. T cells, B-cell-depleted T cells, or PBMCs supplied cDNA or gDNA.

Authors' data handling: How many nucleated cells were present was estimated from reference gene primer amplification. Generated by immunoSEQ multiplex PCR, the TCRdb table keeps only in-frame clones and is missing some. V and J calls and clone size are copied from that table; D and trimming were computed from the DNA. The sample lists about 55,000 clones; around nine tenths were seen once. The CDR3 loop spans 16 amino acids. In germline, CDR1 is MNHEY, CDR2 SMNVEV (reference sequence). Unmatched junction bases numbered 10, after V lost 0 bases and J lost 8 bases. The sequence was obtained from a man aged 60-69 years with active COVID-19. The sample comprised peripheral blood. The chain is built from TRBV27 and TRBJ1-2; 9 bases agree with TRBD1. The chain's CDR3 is CASSLSRDRALLGYTF. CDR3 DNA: TGTGCCAGCAGTTTATCCCGGGACAGGGCGTTGTTGGGCTACACCTTC.